A selection of T cell receptor beta chains follows, all from one sample in a study of shared clonotypes between healthy human individuals. Sequencing was performed with immunoSEQ multiplex PCR; in TCRdb, only in-frame clones are kept and a portion is missing. The table has about half a million clones, about four fifths seen once. The sample was PBMCs. These receptors were taken from a middle-aged woman in good health. Some clones in this sample may be carry-over from other donors' samples. Each CDR3 is given with its conserved first and last residue. A D gene is named only where the DNA matches it firmly. A row's size may be missing; if present it is once, few, many or a size class.

CDR3 DNA: TGTGCCAGTAGTTTCGGGACAGTTTATAGCAATCAGCCCCAGCATTTT
CDR3 protein: CASSFGTVYSNQPQHF
D gene: TRBD1
V gene: TRBV19
clone size: .
J gene: TRBJ1-5

CDR3 DNA: TGCGCCAGCAGCTTGGGAAGCAATCAGCCCCAGCATTTT
CDR3 protein: CASSLGSNQPQHF
D gene: .
V gene: TRBV5-1
clone size: .
J gene: TRBJ1-5

CDR3 DNA: TGTGCCATCAGTGAATCCCCTGCGGAGACCCAGTACTTC
CDR3 protein: CAISESPAETQYF
D gene: .
V gene: TRBV10-3
clone size: .
J gene: TRBJ2-5

CDR3 DNA: TGTGCCACCAGCTCAAGAGGGGAACTAAATAGGGGACATGAGCAGTTCTTC
CDR3 protein: CATSSRGELNRGHEQFF
D gene: .
V gene: TRBV15
clone size: .
J gene: TRBJ2-1

CDR3 DNA: TGTGCCAGCAGTTCTATAGCGGGAGGGATCACAGATACGCAGTATTTT
CDR3 protein: CASSSIAGGITDTQYF
D gene: TRBD2
V gene: TRBV28
clone size: .
J gene: TRBJ2-3

CDR3 DNA: TGCGCCAGCAGCTTGTTGGGGACAACTAATGAAAAACTGTTTTTT
CDR3 protein: CASSLLGTTNEKLFF
D gene: .
V gene: TRBV5-1
clone size: .
J gene: TRBJ1-4

CDR3 DNA: TGTGCCAGCAGCCCTCGAGGGCAGGGGCGGTACGAGCAGTACTTC
CDR3 protein: CASSPRGQGRYEQYF
D gene: .
V gene: TRBV7-9
clone size: .
J gene: TRBJ2-7

CDR3 DNA: TGTGCCAGCAGTGAAGGGACAGTCAATCAGCCCCAGCATTTT
CDR3 protein: CASSEGTVNQPQHF
D gene: .
V gene: TRBV2
clone size: .
J gene: TRBJ1-5

CDR3 DNA: TGCGCCAGCAGCCAAGTTTTCAGGGTTAACTATGGCTACACCTTC
CDR3 protein: CASSQVFRVNYGYTF
D gene: .
V gene: TRBV4-3
clone size: .
J gene: TRBJ1-2

CDR3 DNA: TGTGCCAGCAGCTTACCTTCTAGCGGGAGCACCGGGGAGCTGTTTTTT
CDR3 protein: CASSLPSSGSTGELFF
D gene: TRBD2
V gene: TRBV7-2
clone size: .
J gene: TRBJ2-2

CDR3 DNA: TGTGCCAGCAGCTTAAACGAAGACAATGAGCAGTTCTTC
CDR3 protein: CASSLNEDNEQFF
D gene: .
V gene: TRBV7-6
clone size: .
J gene: TRBJ2-1

CDR3 DNA: TGTGCCAGCTCACCCAATTACAGGGGCGGCAATCAGCCCCAGCATTTT
CDR3 protein: CASSPNYRGGNQPQHF
D gene: TRBD1
V gene: TRBV18
clone size: .
J gene: TRBJ1-5

CDR3 DNA: TGTGCAGCCCTTCCCCTCCTCGGGGAACTTTTGTACGAGCAGTACTTC
CDR3 protein: CAALPLLGELLYEQYF
D gene: .
V gene: TRBV19
clone size: .
J gene: TRBJ2-7

CDR3 DNA: TGTGCCAGCAGCAGTACTAGCGGTACCTACGAGCAGTACTTC
CDR3 protein: CASSSTSGTYEQYF
D gene: TRBD2
V gene: TRBV7-2
clone size: .
J gene: TRBJ2-7

CDR3 DNA: TGTGCCAGCAGTTCGACCCCAGGGGCAATCTATGGCTACACCTTC
CDR3 protein: CASSSTPGAIYGYTF
D gene: .
V gene: TRBV6-5
clone size: .
J gene: TRBJ1-2

CDR3 DNA: TGCAGCGTTAACAGGGTTAAGGGCTCCTACAATGAGCAGTTCTTC
CDR3 protein: CSVNRVKGSYNEQFF
D gene: .
V gene: TRBV29-1
clone size: .
J gene: TRBJ2-1

CDR3 DNA: TGTGCCAGCAGTGAGGTAGCGTCATCGTATGGCTACACCTTC
CDR3 protein: CASSEVASSYGYTF
D gene: .
V gene: TRBV2
clone size: .
J gene: TRBJ1-2

CDR3 DNA: TGTGCCAGCAACCGACTAGCGGGAGACGAGACCCAGTACTTC
CDR3 protein: CASNRLAGDETQYF
D gene: TRBD2
V gene: TRBV2
clone size: .
J gene: TRBJ2-5

CDR3 DNA: TGTGCCAGCAGAACCCAGGGATACGAGCAGTACTTC
CDR3 protein: CASRTQGYEQYF
D gene: .
V gene: TRBV6-6
clone size: once
J gene: TRBJ2-7

CDR3 DNA: TGTGCCTGGACCCGGTTGACAGGGCTCTACAATGAGCAGTTCTTC
CDR3 protein: CAWTRLTGLYNEQFF
D gene: TRBD1
V gene: TRBV30
clone size: .
J gene: TRBJ2-1

CDR3 DNA: TGCAGCGTTGAAGATCTCCAGGGGCGCCCAGATACGCAGTATTTT
CDR3 protein: CSVEDLQGRPDTQYF
D gene: .
V gene: TRBV29-1
clone size: .
J gene: TRBJ2-3

CDR3 DNA: TGTGCCAGCAGCCTTGGGACATCCGAAGCTTTCTTT
CDR3 protein: CASSLGTSEAFF
D gene: .
V gene: TRBV7-9
clone size: .
J gene: TRBJ1-1

CDR3 DNA: TGTGCCAGCAGCCCCCGGGTGGGGCTTGGCTACACCTTC
CDR3 protein: CASSPRVGLGYTF
D gene: .
V gene: TRBV9
clone size: .
J gene: TRBJ1-2